This T cell receptor beta chain originates from a study of blood T cell repertoires in COVID-19. Study in general: PBMCs, B-cell-depleted T cells, or T cells provided the cDNA or gDNA that made up the material.

Sequencing used immunoSEQ multiplex PCR; TCRdb keeps in-frame clones, though not all of them. The repertoire consists of under 110,000 clones, with 85% occurring once and the leading ten covering 1.5% to 2%. Trimming shortened V by 0 bases and J by 5 bases, and 12 bases separated the two germline ends. The CDR3 loop spans 15 amino acids. The germline CDR1 and CDR2 sequences are SGHRS and YFSETQ. V and J are TRBV5-1 and TRBJ2-1; perhaps TRBD1 as D (5 bases). The sequence was obtained from a woman aged 70-85 years with active or convalescent COVID-19. Sequencing was carried out using peripheral blood. CDR3 nucleotides: TGCGCCAGCAGCTTGGCAGGGCGGACACACAATGAGCAGTTCTTC. Protein sequence: CASSLAGRTHNEQFF.